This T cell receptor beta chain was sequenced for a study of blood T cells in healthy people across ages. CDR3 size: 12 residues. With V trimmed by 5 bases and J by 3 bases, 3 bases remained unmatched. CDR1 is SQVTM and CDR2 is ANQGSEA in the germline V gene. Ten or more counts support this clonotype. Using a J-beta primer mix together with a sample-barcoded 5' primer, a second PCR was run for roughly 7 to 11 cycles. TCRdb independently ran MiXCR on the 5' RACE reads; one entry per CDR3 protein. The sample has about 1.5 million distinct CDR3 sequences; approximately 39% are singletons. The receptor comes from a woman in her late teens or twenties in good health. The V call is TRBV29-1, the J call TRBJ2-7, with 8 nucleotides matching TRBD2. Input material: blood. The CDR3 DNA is TGCAGCGTTAGCGGGAGTCTCTACGAGCAGTACTTC. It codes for CSVSGSLYEQYF.